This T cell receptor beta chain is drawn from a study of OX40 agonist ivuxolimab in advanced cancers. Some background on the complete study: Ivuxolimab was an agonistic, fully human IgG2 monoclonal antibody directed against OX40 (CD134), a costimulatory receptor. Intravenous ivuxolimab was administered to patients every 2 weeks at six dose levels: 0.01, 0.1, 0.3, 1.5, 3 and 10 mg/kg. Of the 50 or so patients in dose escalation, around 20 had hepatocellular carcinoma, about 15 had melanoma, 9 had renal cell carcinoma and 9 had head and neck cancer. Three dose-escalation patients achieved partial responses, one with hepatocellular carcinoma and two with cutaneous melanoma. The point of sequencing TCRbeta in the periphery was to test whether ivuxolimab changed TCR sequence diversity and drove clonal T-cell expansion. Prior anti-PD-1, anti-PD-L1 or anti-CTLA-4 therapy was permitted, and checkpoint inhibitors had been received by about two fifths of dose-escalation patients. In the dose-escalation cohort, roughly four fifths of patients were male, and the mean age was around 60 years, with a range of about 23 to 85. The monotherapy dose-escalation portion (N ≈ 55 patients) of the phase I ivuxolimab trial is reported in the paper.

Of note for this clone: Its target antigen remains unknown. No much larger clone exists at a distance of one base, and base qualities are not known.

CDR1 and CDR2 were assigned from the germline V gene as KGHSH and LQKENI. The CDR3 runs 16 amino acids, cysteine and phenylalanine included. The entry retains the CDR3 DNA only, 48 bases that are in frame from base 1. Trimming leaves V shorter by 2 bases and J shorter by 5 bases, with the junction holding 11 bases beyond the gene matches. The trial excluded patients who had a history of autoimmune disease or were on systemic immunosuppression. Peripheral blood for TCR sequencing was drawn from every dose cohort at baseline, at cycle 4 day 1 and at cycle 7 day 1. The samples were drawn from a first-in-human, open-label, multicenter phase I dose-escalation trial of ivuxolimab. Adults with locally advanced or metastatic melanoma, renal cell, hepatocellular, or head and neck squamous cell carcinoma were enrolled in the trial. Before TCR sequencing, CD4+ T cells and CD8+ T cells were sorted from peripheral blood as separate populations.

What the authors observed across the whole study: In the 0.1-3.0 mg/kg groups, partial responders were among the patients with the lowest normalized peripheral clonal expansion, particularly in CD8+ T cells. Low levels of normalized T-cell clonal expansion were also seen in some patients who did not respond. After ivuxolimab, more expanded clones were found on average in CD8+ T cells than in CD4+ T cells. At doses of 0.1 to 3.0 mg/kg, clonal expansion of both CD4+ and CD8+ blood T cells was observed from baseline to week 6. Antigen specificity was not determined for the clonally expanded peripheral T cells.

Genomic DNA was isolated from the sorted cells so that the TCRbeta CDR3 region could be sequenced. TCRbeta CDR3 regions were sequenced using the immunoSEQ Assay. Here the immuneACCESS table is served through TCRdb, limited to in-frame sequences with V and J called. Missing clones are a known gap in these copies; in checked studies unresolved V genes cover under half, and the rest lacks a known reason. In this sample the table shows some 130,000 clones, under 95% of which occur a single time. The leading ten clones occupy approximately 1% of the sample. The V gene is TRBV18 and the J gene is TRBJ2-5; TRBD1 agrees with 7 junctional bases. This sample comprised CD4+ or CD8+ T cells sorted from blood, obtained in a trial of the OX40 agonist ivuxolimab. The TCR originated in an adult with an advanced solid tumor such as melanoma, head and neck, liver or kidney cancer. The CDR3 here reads CASSPDSGTVKETQYF. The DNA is TGTGCCAGCTCACCAGATTCAGGGACAGTAAAGGAGACCCAGTACTTC.